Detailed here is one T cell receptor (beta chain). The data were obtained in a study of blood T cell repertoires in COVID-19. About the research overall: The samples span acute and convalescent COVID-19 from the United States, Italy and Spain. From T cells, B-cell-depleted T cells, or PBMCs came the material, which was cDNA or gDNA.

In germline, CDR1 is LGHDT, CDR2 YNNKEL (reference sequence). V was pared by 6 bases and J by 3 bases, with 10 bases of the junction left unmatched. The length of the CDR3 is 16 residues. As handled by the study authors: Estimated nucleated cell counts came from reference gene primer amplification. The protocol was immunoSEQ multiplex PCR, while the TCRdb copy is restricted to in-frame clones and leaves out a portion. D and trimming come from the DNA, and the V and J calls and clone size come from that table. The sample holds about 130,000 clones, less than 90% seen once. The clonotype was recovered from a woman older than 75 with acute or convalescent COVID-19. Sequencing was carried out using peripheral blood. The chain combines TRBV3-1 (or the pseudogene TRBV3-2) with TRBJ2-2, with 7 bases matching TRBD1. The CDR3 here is CASRFAGDRHTGELFF. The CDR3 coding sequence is TGTGCCAGCAGATTTGCCGGGGACAGACACACCGGGGAGCTGTTTTTT.